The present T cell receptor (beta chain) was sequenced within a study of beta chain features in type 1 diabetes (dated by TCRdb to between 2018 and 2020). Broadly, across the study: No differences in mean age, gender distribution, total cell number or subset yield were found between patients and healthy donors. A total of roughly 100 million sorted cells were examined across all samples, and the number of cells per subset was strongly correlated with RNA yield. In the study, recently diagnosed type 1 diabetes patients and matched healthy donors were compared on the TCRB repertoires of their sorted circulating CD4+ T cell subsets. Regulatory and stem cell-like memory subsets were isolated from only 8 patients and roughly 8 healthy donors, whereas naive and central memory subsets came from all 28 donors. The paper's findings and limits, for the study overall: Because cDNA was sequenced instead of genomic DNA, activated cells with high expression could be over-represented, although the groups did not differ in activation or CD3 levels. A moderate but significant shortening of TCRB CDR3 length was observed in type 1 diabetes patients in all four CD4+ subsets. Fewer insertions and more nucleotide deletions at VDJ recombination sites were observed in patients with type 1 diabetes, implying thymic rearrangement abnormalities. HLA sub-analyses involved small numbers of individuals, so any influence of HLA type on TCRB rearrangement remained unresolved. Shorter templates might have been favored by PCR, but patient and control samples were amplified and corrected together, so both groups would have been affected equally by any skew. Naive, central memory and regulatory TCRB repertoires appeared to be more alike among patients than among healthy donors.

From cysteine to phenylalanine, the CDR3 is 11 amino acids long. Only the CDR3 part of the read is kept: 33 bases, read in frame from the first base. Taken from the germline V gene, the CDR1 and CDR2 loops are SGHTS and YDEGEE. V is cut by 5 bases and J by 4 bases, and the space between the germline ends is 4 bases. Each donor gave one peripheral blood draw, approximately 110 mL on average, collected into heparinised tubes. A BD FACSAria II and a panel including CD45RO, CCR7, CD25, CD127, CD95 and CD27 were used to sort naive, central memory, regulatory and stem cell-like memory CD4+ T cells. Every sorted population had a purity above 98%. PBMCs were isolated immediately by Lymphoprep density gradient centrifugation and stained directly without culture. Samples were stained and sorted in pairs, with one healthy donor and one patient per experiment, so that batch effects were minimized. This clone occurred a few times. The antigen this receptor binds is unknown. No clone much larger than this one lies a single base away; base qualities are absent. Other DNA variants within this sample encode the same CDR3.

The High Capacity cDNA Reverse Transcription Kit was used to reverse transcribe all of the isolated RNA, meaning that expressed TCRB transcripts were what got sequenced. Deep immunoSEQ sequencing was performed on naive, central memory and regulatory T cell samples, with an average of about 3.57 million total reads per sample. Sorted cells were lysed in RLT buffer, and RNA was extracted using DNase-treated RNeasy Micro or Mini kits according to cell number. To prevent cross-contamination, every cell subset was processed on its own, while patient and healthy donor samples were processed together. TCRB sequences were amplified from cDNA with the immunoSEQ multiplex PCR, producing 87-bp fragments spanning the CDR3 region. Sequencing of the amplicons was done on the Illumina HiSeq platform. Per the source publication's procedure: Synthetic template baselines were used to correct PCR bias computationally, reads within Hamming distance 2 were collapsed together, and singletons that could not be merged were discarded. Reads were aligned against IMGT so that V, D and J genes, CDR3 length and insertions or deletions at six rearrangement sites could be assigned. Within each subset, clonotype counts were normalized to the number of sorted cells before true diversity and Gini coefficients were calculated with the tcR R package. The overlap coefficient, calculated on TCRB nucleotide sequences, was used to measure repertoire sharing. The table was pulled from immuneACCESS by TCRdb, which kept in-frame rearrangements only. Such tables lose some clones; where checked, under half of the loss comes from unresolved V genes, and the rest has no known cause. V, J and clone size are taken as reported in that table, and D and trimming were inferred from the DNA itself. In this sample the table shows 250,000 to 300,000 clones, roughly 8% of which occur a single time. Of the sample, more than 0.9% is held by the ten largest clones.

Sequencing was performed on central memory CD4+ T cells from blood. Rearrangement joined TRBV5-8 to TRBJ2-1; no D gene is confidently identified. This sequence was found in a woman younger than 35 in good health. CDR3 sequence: CASRGYNEQFF. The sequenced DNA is TGTGCCAGCAGGGGTTACAATGAGCAGTTCTTC.